These 24 T cell receptor beta chains were sequenced from one sample in a study of CD4 and CD8 cells across lung adenocarcinoma regions. TCRdb called the PCR reads again in MiXCR, with one record for every CDR3 protein. The table has approximately 3,000 distinct CDR3 sequences, roughly 61% seen once. The sample comprised CD4+ T cells from the center of a lung tumor. These receptors originate from a female donor with lung adenocarcinoma. The CD4 and CD8 labels of this study may be unreliable.

This clonotype is categorized as medium-sized (0.01 to 0.1%). The CDR3 DNA reads TGTGCCAGCAGTTATAGCGGGAGGGCCAATGAGCAGTTCTTC. Translating it yields CASSYSGRANEQFF. The chain uses TRBV6-9 and TRBJ2-1; 10 bases agree with TRBD2. Trimming at V came to 2 bases and at J to 6 bases, leaving 1 base not matched to a gene. Germline V gene lookup returns CDR1 MNHGY and CDR2 SVAAGI. The CDR3 has 14 amino acids.

The chain recombines TRBV6-1 with TRBJ2-1; 8 positions match TRBD2. The trim removed 1 base at V and 7 bases at J, leaving 6 bases unmatched. Germline V gene lookup returns CDR1 MNHNS and CDR2 SASEGT. The CDR3 runs to 15 residues. The CDR3 loop reads CASSEVAGNENEQFF. The CDR3 region has the DNA TGTGCCAGCAGTGAAGTAGCGGGAAATGAAAATGAGCAGTTCTTC.

This clonotype is judged medium-sized (0.01 to 0.1%). CDR3 nucleotide sequence: TGTGCCACCAGTGATGGGGGGGCAGATACGCAGTATTTT. Translating gives CATSDGGADTQYF. V is TRBV24-1 and J is TRBJ2-3; 7 bases map to TRBD2. Germline V gene sequence: CDR1 KGHDR, CDR2 SFDVKD. CDR3 length: 13 amino acids. V was pared by 3 bases and J by 4 bases, with 0 bases of the junction left unmatched.

The chain has TRBV6-1 and TRBJ2-2; D is unclear. The end of the DNA aligns better with TRBJ2-3, so the J call may be wrong. The length of the CDR3 is 15 residues. CDR1 is MNHNS, CDR2 SASEGT, per germline. The CDR3 reads CASSQKAVNTEAQYF. The CDR3 region has the DNA TGTGCCAGCAGTCAAAAGGCTGTGAACACAGAGGCGCAGTATTTT.

This clonotype is medium-sized within its sample. The chain carries TRBV7-2 and TRBJ2-4; D possibly uses TRBD1 or TRBD2 (5 bases each). The ends were cut back, 5 bases at V and 0 bases at J, with 5 bases in the middle. Germline V gene data show CDR1 as SGHTA and CDR2 as FQGNSA. The CDR3 loop spans 13 amino acids. The CDR3 sequence: CASSGGAKNIQYF. CDR3 nucleotide sequence: TGTGCCAGCAGCGGGGGAGCCAAAAACATTCAGTACTTC.

Concerning this clonotype: At one of its ends the junction is not consistent with the germline gene, which may arise from a read error. The chain recombines TRBV10-3 with TRBJ2-3; D may correspond to TRBD1 or TRBD2 (6 bases each). CDR1 is ENHRY and CDR2 is SYGVKD in the germline V gene. The CDR3 has 15 residues. In DNA form, the CDR3 reads TGTGCCGGGGGGCGAGGGGGAGGTCCCCAAGAGACGCAGTATTTC. Translating it yields CAGGRGGGPQETQYF.

The rearrangement links TRBV6-1 to TRBJ2-1, with no clear D. The germline V gene encodes CDR1 MNHNS and CDR2 SASEGT. Trimming took off 3 bases at V and 7 bases at J, with 10 bases between the two ends. The CDR3 is 13 residues long. In DNA form, the CDR3 reads TGTGCCAGCAGTGACCCCCTTAGAAATGAGCAGTTCTTC. This sequence encodes CASSDPLRNEQFF.

The rearrangement uses TRBV27 and TRBJ2-1, with 11 nucleotides matching TRBD2. The end of the DNA aligns better with TRBJ2-7, so the J call may be wrong. The CDR3 is made up of 18 amino acids. The germline V gene encodes CDR1 MNHEY and CDR2 SMNVEV (reference sequence). Here the CDR3 DNA reads TGTGCCAGCAGTTTATCTTATTTTACCGGGACTAGCGGCTACGAGCAGTACTTC. It encodes CASSLSYFTGTSGYEQYF.

This clonotype was seen more than once but under ten times. The chain employs TRBV6-5 and TRBJ1-1; D not certain. Germline V gene lookup returns CDR1 MNHEY and CDR2 SVGAGI. CDR3 length: 13 residues. The V and J ends lost 0 bases and 5 bases respectively, with 7 bases between them. CDR3 coding DNA: TGTGCCAGCAGTTACTCGTTCGCGACTGAAGCTTTCTTT. This codes for CASSYSFATEAFF.

By frequency in the sample, this clonotype is medium-sized. This chain links TRBV6-1 with TRBJ2-2; no clear D. Germline V lookup: CDR1 MNHNS, CDR2 SASEGT. The length of the CDR3 is 16 residues. V shed 2 bases and J shed 1 base, with 11 bases lying between them. The CDR3 loop reads CASSENPGLNTGELFF. CDR3 coding DNA: TGTGCCAGCAGTGAAAACCCAGGATTGAACACCGGGGAGCTGTTTTTT.

The DNA for the CDR3 is TGTGCCAGCAGCCCCCCCGGCACACAAGAGACCCAGTACTTC. This gives the protein CASSPPGTQETQYF. The J gene is TRBJ2-5, the V gene TRBV11-2; no definite D call. Trimming removed 5 bases at V and 2 bases at J, with 12 bases between. The CDR3 consists of 14 residues. Germline CDR1 is SGHAT and CDR2 is FQNNGV.

This clonotype was observed a few times. The chain is built from TRBV11-2 and TRBJ2-1; maybe TRBD2 (6 bases). V was cut by 1 base and J by 6 bases, with 13 bases left in between. The CDR3 loop spans 15 amino acids. Germline values: CDR1 SGHAT, CDR2 FQNNGV. CDR3 region: CASSLAVTRGNEQFF. In DNA, the CDR3 is TGTGCCAGCAGCTTAGCCGTGACTAGGGGCAATGAGCAGTTCTTC.

This clonotype is large in the sample. The chain uses TRBV6-1 and TRBJ2-2; 11 bases are a match to TRBD2. Germline CDR1 and CDR2: MNHNS and SASEGT. Trimming at V came to 6 bases and at J to 1 base, leaving 4 bases not matched to a gene. This CDR3 comprises 16 residues. CDR3 nucleotide sequence: TGTGCCAGCAGCCAGGGACTAGCGGTGAACACCGGGGAGCTGTTTTTT. This gives the protein CASSQGLAVNTGELFF.

By share, this clonotype counts as medium-sized. The genes are TRBV27 and TRBJ1-6; the match to TRBD1 covers 8 bases. This CDR3 region has 17 residues. In germline, CDR1 is MNHEY, CDR2 SMNVEV (reference sequence). V lost 2 bases and J lost 7; bases outside the gene matches: 10. The DNA of the CDR3 is TGTGCCAGCAGTTTAGCCAGACAGGGGAGGAGCAATTCACCCCTCCACTTT. Translated: CASSLARQGRSNSPLHF.

The rearrangement links TRBV7-6 to TRBJ2-1; maybe TRBD2 (7 bases). CDR3 length: 19 amino acids. The V gene lost 2 bases and the J gene lost 6 bases, with 26 bases spanning the gap. Per the germline V gene, CDR1 is SGHVS and CDR2 is FNYEAQ. CDR3 coding DNA: TGTGCCAGCAGCTTAAGGTCGGCTAGGGGGGGTCCAGGAGGCAATGAGCAGTTCTTC. Amino acid sequence: CASSLRSARGGPGGNEQFF. Supplemented by reference TRBV7-6 and TRBJ2-1, the full variable domain reads GAGVSQSPRYKVTKRGQDVALRCDPISGHVSLYWYRQALGQGPEFLTYFNYEAQQDKSGLPNDRFSAERPEGSISTLTIQRTEQRDSAMYRCASSLRSARGGPGGNEQFFGPGTRLTVL.

Judged by abundance, this clonotype is medium-sized. Here the CDR3 reads CASSEYHLASSDTQYF. The CDR3 coding sequence is TGTGCCAGCAGTGAATACCATCTCGCGAGTTCAGATACGCAGTATTTT. The chain links TRBV6-1 to TRBJ2-3; D ambiguous. Germline CDR1 and CDR2: MNHNS and SASEGT. This CDR3 region has 16 residues. V was cut by 2 bases and J by 4 bases, with 16 bases left in between.

This clonotype is medium-sized (0.01 to 0.1%) in the sample. The chain links TRBV15 to TRBJ2-4; D is ambiguous. Trimming removed 1 base from V and 5 bases from J, with 12 bases in between. Germline assignment: CDR1 LNHNV and CDR2 YYDKDF (reference sequence). CDR3 size: 15 residues. As DNA, the CDR3 is TGTGCCACCAGCAGAGGGCCGGGCAGCGAAAACATTCAGTACTTC. It yields the protein CATSRGPGSENIQYF. Variable domain in full (rest from reference TRBV15 and TRBJ2-4): DAMVIQNPRYQVTQFGKPVTLSCSQTLNHNVMYWYQQKSSQAPKLLFHYYDKDFNNEADTPDNFQSRRPNTSFCFLDIRSPGLGDTAMYLCATSRGPGSENIQYFGAGTRLSVL.

The gene calls are TRBV6-1 and TRBJ2-4, with D unresolved. The CDR3 has 12 residues. V lost 2 bases to trimming and J lost 11 bases, with 10 bases between them. Germline V gene lookup returns CDR1 MNHNS and CDR2 SASEGT. CDR3 sequence reads: CASSEHTDVQYF. Here the CDR3 DNA reads TGTGCCAGCAGTGAACACACTGACGTTCAGTACTTC.

The rearrangement joins TRBV6-1 to TRBJ2-1; weak D call: TRBD2 (5 bases). This CDR3 region has 16 residues. The V end was cut by 2 bases, the J end by 10 bases, with 21 bases between. Germline V CDR1 and CDR2: MNHNS, SASEGT. In nucleotides, the CDR3 is TGTGCCAGCAGTGAATATGCGCTAGCCAGCTCCTACGAGCAGTTCTTC. Its translation: CASSEYALASSYEQFF.

This clonotype was seen only a few times. The chain links TRBV10-1 to TRBJ2-3; tentatively, D is TRBD2 (5 bases). CDR1 WNHNN and CDR2 SYGVQD come from the germline V gene (reference sequence). The V and J ends lost 10 bases and 7 bases respectively, with 18 bases between them. This CDR3 is 13 amino acids long. The CDR3: CATELGGTNTQYF. The CDR3 nucleotides are TGCGCCACGGAGCTAGGAGGTACAAATACGCAGTATTTT.

In the case of this clonotype: Germline is not matched at one junction end, which may reflect a read error. The chain carries TRBV6-1 and TRBJ2-4, with TRBD1 matching over 8 bases. Germline V lookup: CDR1 MNHNS, CDR2 SASEGT. The CDR3 loop spans 17 amino acids. CDR3 residues: CGSCEAQGGQDQNTQYF. The CDR3 coding sequence is TGTGGCAGCTGTGAAGCGCAGGGGGGACAGGACCAAAACACTCAGTACTTC.

This clonotype rates as medium-sized. J is TRBJ2-3 and V is TRBV6-1, with TRBD1 as a possible D gene (5 bases). This CDR3 is 15 amino acids long. CDR1 MNHNS and CDR2 SASEGT come from the germline V gene. Trimming shortened V by 7 bases and J by 1 base, and 15 bases separated the two germline ends. The DNA of the CDR3 is TGTGCCAGCACCCCCTACCCCAGGGGCACAGATACGCAGTATTTT. Translating gives CASTPYPRGTDTQYF.

There are a few counts of this clonotype. V gene TRBV27 combines with J gene TRBJ2-1; no reliable D call. Germline V gene lookup returns CDR1 MNHEY and CDR2 SMNVEV (reference sequence). CDR3 length: 15 amino acids. The V end lost 3 bases, the J end lost 3 bases, and 12 bases lay between the germline ends. The CDR3 coding sequence is TGTGCCAGCAGTTTGAGTCTACCCAACTACAATGAGCAGTTCTTC. Translated, it gives CASSLSLPNYNEQFF.

V usage is TRBV20-1 and J usage is TRBJ1-1, with a weak D call TRBD1 (6 bases). This CDR3 is built from 18 residues. Trimming pared 3 bases from V and 5 bases from J, leaving 28 bases between. Germline V gene data show CDR1 as DFQATT and CDR2 as SNEGSKA (reference sequence). CDR3 in DNA: TGCAGTGCTAGGCCCCCCCCGGGGACACCATTAGGGGGAACTGAAGCTTTCTTT. Protein: CSARPPPGTPLGGTEAFF.